The 16 T cell receptor beta chains given below trace back to one sample, sequenced in a study of cytomegalovirus exposure and HLA in healthy donors. Vbeta (60) and Jbeta (13) primers were used in the PCR. Sequencing used immunoSEQ multiplex PCR; TCRdb keeps in-frame clones, though not all of them. The sample shows 150,000 or so clones, about three quarters of them seen only once. Sequencing was performed on PBMCs. The receptors shown here come from a man aged 35 to 55 in good health and CMV-seropositive.

The gene calls are TRBV27 and TRBJ1-1; D call uncertain. CDR1 is MNHEY and CDR2 is SMNVEV in the germline V gene (reference sequence). Trimming cost V 5 bases and J 1 base, with 14 bases left between them. CDR3 length: 15 amino acids. This CDR3 is CASSPSRFGNTEAFF. As DNA, the CDR3 is TGTGCCAGCAGTCCCTCGAGGTTCGGGAACACTGAAGCTTTCTTT.

This clone was found once. The V and J genes are TRBV21-1 and TRBJ1-2; the D call in the table, TRBD1, was not verified against the DNA. TRBV21-1 is shown as a pseudogene. This CDR3 has 18 amino acids. CDR3 amino acids: CASSSAPRPRQLHYGYTF. The DNA for the CDR3 is TGTGCCAGCAGCTCCGCTCCTCGGCCGAGACAGCTACACTATGGCTACACCTTC.

The rearrangement uses TRBV5-6 and TRBJ2-7; possible D gene TRBD1, 5 bases. The CDR3 runs to 15 residues. CDR1 SGHDT and CDR2 YYEEEE come from the germline V gene. V dropped 4 bases and J dropped 2 bases, with 16 bases sitting between them. CDR3 DNA sequence: TGTGCCAGCAGCCCGATCCTGGACAAACCCTACGAGCAGTACTTC. Residues: CASSPILDKPYEQYF.

This rearrangement joins TRBV7-2 to TRBJ1-3; 8 bases align to TRBD1. J gave up 2 bases and V 4 bases, and 1 base lay outside the gene matches. Germline V gene sequence: CDR1 SGHTA, CDR2 FQGNSA. The CDR3 covers 14 residues. This chain's CDR3 is CASSWTGTGNTIYF. CDR3 bases: TGTGCCAGCAGCTGGACAGGGACTGGAAACACCATATATTTT.

This chain links TRBV6-5 with TRBJ2-3, with TRBD1 as a possible D gene (6 bases). The CDR3 has 14 residues. Germline V CDR1 and CDR2: MNHEY, SVGAGI. V gave up 4 bases and J gave up 4 bases, with 12 bases separating them. CDR3 residues: CASSFYEGADTQYF. CDR3 DNA: TGTGCCAGCAGTTTCTACGAGGGGGCAGATACGCAGTATTTT.

The chain uses TRBV30 and TRBJ2-3; 8 nucleotides line up with TRBD2. The CDR3 runs to 17 residues. With 4 bases clipped from V and 6 bases from J, the junction kept 18 bases outside the gene matches. Germline loops: CDR1 GTSNPN, CDR2 SVGIG (reference sequence). The CDR3 protein is CAWIRDVREGRRDTQYF. The CDR3 DNA follows: TGTGCCTGGATCAGGGATGTACGGGAGGGCAGGAGGGATACGCAGTATTTT.

This clone was seen once. The chain joins TRBV6-5 to TRBJ2-7, with D possibly matching TRBD2 (6 bases). With 0 bases removed from V and 1 base from J, the gap between germline ends came to 13 bases. Per germline, CDR1 MNHEY and CDR2 SVGAGI. This CDR3 contains 16 residues. CDR3 bases: TGTGCCAGCAGTTACTCCGGGGGATACACATCCTACGAGCAGTACTTC. Residues: CASSYSGGYTSYEQYF.

V and J are TRBV5-1 and TRBJ1-2, with TRBD1 identical over 7 bases. CDR1 SGHRS and CDR2 YFSETQ come from the germline V gene. The V segment lost 1 base and the J segment 3 bases; nucleotides outside the gene matches: 6. There are 15 residues in the CDR3. The CDR3 region is CASSLLPGTDYGYTF. In DNA form, the CDR3 reads TGCGCCAGCAGCTTGCTTCCGGGGACAGACTATGGCTACACCTTC. The complete variable domain, with remaining parts taken from reference TRBV5-1 and TRBJ1-2, reads KAGVTQTPRYLIKTRGQQVTLSCSPISGHRSVSWYQQTPGQGLQFLFEYFSETQRNKGNFPGRFSGRQFSNSRSEMNVSTLELGDSALYLCASSLLPGTDYGYTFGSGTRLTVV.

The V gene is TRBV29-1, the J gene TRBJ2-1; tentative D call: TRBD1 (6 bases). Trimming shortened V by 5 bases and J by 4 bases, and 12 bases separated the two germline ends. The germline gives CDR1 SQVTM, CDR2 ANQGSEA. This CDR3 is built from 13 residues. For the CDR3, the DNA is TGCAGCGTTTTTGGGGGCGGGTACAATGAGCAGTTCTTC. Amino acids: CSVFGGGYNEQFF.

The chain joins TRBV5-1 to TRBJ1-2; TRBD1 agrees at 9 bases. The CDR3 sequence is 14 residues long. V lost 0 bases, J lost 10 bases, and 7 bases stayed unmatched. Germline lookup yields CDR1 SGHRS and CDR2 YFSETQ. The CDR3 is CASSLGDRVAVYTF. The DNA for the CDR3 is TGCGCCAGCAGCTTGGGGGACAGGGTAGCAGTCTACACCTTC.

The V call is TRBV27, the J call TRBJ1-5; 9 positions agree with TRBD1. The CDR3 consists of 14 residues. Germline V gene sequence: CDR1 MNHEY, CDR2 SMNVEV (reference sequence). V shed 6 bases and J 11 bases; nucleotides not matched to a gene: 11. The CDR3 protein is CASSPGQGIGTQHF. The DNA of the CDR3 is TGTGCCAGCAGCCCGGGACAGGGAATTGGTACCCAGCATTTT.

The chain combines TRBV5-1 with TRBJ1-1; tentative D call: TRBD1 (6 bases). This CDR3 is 15 amino acids long. V shed 2 bases and J shed 4 bases, with 15 bases lying between them. Per germline, CDR1 SGHRS and CDR2 YFSETQ. The chain's CDR3 is CASSFSGGDGTEAFF. DNA for the CDR3: TGCGCCAGCAGCTTCTCGGGGGGCGACGGCACTGAAGCTTTCTTT.

The rearrangement uses TRBV28 and TRBJ2-5; D is perhaps TRBD2 (5 bases). CDR3 size: 14 residues. V lost 7 bases to trimming and J lost 3 bases, with 15 bases between them. Looked up from germline, CDR1 is MDHEN and CDR2 is SYDVKM. The CDR3 here is CASNFGPGKETQYF. CDR3 in DNA: TGTGCCAGCAATTTCGGACCCGGGAAAGAGACCCAGTACTTC.

The V call is TRBV7-8, the J call TRBJ1-5; 7 bases match TRBD1. The CDR3 covers 16 residues. CDR1 is SGHVS and CDR2 is FQNEAQ in the germline V gene. V dropped 6 bases and J dropped 5; count of bases not matched to a gene: 13. The CDR3, as DNA: TGTGCCAGCAGTTCCTCCCTCTACAGGGGTGATCAGCCCCAGCATTTT. Its protein is CASSSSLYRGDQPQHF.

This chain joins TRBV6-6 and TRBJ2-2; 8 bases fit TRBD1. V was pared by 6 bases and J by 6 bases, with 9 bases of the junction left unmatched. This CDR3 spans 15 amino acids. Germline CDR1 and CDR2: MNHNY and SVGAGI (reference sequence). CDR3 protein: CASRLDRGGAGELFF. Written as DNA, the CDR3 is TGTGCCAGCAGGCTCGACAGGGGTGGTGCCGGGGAGCTGTTTTTT.

V and J are TRBV5-1 and TRBJ1-1, with a tentative D call TRBD1 (6 bases). V lost 1 base and J 7 bases, leaving 14 bases between the germline ends. This CDR3 is 14 amino acids long. Germline loops: CDR1 SGHRS, CDR2 YFSETQ. CDR3: CASSLSTGGGEAFF. As DNA, the CDR3 is TGCGCCAGCAGCTTGTCCACGGGGGGCGGTGAAGCTTTCTTT.